This T cell receptor (beta chain) was found in a study of T cells in Graves' hyperthyroidism and ophthalmopathy. Study at large: Peripheral blood specimens were obtained at initial diagnosis, prior to any treatment. Study results and limitations: By a 13 V-J model, ophthalmopathy was set apart from stable hyperthyroidism. The model forecast ophthalmopathy, anticipating it by a median about 7 months before onset.

This clonotype has only a few counts. The antigen is unknown. TCR beta CDR3 sequences were amplified from RNA transcripts. TCR CDR3 underwent first-round RT-PCR with the HTBI primer set. TCRdb redid the calling of the multiplex PCR reads with MiXCR, one entry per CDR3 protein. In the table there are about 640,000 distinct CDR3 sequences, less than 25% of which are singletons. CDR3 length: 15 amino acids. Germline CDR1 is MNHNS and CDR2 is SASEGT. V was pared by 3 bases and J by 3 bases, with 15 bases between. Ophthalmopathy patients showed a Clinical Activity Score of at least 3, NOSPECS grade of at least 4 and duration under 3 months.

The source of this sequence is a man younger than 45 with Graves' ophthalmopathy. The chain joins TRBV6-1 to TRBJ2-7; D is uncertain. The sample consisted of blood. The CDR3 here is CASSDGLLILYEQYF. The CDR3 nucleotides read TGTGCCAGCAGTGATGGTCTACTAATTCTCTACGAGCAGTACTTC.